The 30 T cell receptor beta chains listed next were all sequenced from one sample in a study of shared clonotypes between healthy human individuals. Assay used: immunoSEQ multiplex PCR; TCRdb lists only in-frame clones, some missing. The data contain nearly 2 million clones, over 85% of them singletons. Naive CD8 cells were CD45RO-negative, positively selected for CCR7, excluding terminally differentiated effector memory CD45RA+ cells. Material: naive CD8+ T cells sorted from blood. These receptors were obtained from a man aged 18-30 years in good health.

This chain connects TRBV19 to TRBJ1-4, with a possible D match to TRBD1 (5 bases). Germline V gene sequence: CDR1 LNHDA, CDR2 SQIVND (reference sequence). CDR3 size: 16 residues. Trimming shortened V by 0 bases and J by 5 bases, and 13 bases separated the two germline ends. The CDR3 is CASSIDLGLKNEKLFF. As DNA, the CDR3 is TGTGCCAGTAGTATAGATTTGGGACTGAAGAATGAAAAACTGTTTTTT.

The chain combines TRBV23-1 with TRBJ2-2; the match to TRBD1 covers 7 bases. TRBV23-1 is recorded as an ORF, its role being uncertain. Losses at the gene ends were 10 bases for V and 4 bases for J; bases not matched to a gene: 12. This CDR3 is built from 15 residues. The chain's CDR3 is CAKRKGTDSTGELFF. The CDR3 DNA reads TGCGCCAAACGGAAGGGGACAGACTCCACCGGGGAGCTGTTTTTT.

The chain joins TRBV29-1 to TRBJ2-2, with 13 positions matching TRBD2. Unmatched junction bases numbered 15, after V lost 7 bases and J lost 4 bases. The CDR3 length is 18 residues. From germline, CDR1 is SQVTM and CDR2 ANQGSEA. The CDR3 protein is CSAGAGLAGVVITGELFF. The CDR3 DNA sequence: TGCAGCGCCGGGGCTGGACTAGCGGGGGTGGTTATCACCGGGGAGCTGTTTTTT.

The chain carries TRBV11-2 and TRBJ2-7; D is unresolved. The CDR3 has 12 amino acids. Germline V gives CDR1 SGHAT, CDR2 FQNNGV. V lost 3 bases and J lost 3, with 6 bases in between. The CDR3 coding sequence is TGTGCCAGCAGCTTTTGGGGCTACGAGCAGTACTTC. Translating it yields CASSFWGYEQYF.

The chain has TRBV11-2 and TRBJ2-2; TRBD1 aligns across 8 bases. Germline-derived CDR1 and CDR2 are SGHAT and FQNNGV. The CDR3 totals 16 residues. The ends lost 1 base at V and 4 bases at J; junction bases unmatched: 5. CDR3 residues: CASSLGTGSPTGELFF. The CDR3 DNA reads as TGTGCCAGCAGCTTAGGGACAGGGAGTCCCACCGGGGAGCTGTTTTTT.

J is TRBJ2-1 and V is TRBV2, with D hard to call. Germline CDR1 reads SNHLY; CDR2 reads FYNNEI. V was shortened by 6 bases and J by 1 base, with 13 bases between the two germline ends. CDR3 size: 15 residues. CDR3 sequence reads: CASSLYLGSYNEQFF. CDR3 in DNA: TGTGCCAGCAGCCTCTACCTGGGGTCCTACAATGAGCAGTTCTTC.

About this clone itself: Other DNA sequences in this specimen translate into the identical CDR3. The chain carries TRBV28 and TRBJ2-7; 7 bases are a match to TRBD1. The CDR3 runs to 14 residues. The J segment lost 2 bases and the V segment lost 3 bases, leaving 4 bases of the junction unmatched. Germline CDR1 MDHEN, CDR2 SYDVKM. The CDR3 protein is CASSFAGGTYEQYF. Here the CDR3 DNA reads TGTGCCAGCAGTTTTGCAGGGGGAACCTACGAGCAGTACTTC.

This clone has a handful of counts. Other DNA sequences in this specimen translate into the identical CDR3. The rearrangement links TRBV9 to TRBJ2-7, with D perhaps TRBD2 (6 bases). This CDR3 region has 13 residues. Per germline, CDR1 SGDLS and CDR2 YYNGEE. V was shortened by 2 bases and J by 1 base, with 7 bases between the two germline ends. The DNA for the CDR3 is TGTGCCAGCAGCGTGGGGACTTCCTACGAGCAGTACTTC. Amino acid sequence: CASSVGTSYEQYF.

Concerning this clone: The same CDR3 is also encoded by other DNA sequences in this sample. The rearrangement uses TRBV2 and TRBJ2-1; 13 positions agree with TRBD2. V trimming: 6 bases; J trimming: 4 bases; junction bases outside the gene matches: 3. Germline CDR1 SNHLY, CDR2 FYNNEI. The CDR3 contains 15 residues. The CDR3: CASRELAGGYNEQFF. Here the CDR3 DNA reads TGTGCCAGCAGGGAACTAGCGGGAGGGTACAATGAGCAGTTCTTC. The whole variable domain, filled in from reference TRBV2 and TRBJ2-1, reads EPEVTQTPSHQVTQMGQEVILRCVPISNHLYFYWYRQILGQKVEFLVSFYNNEISEKSEIFDDQFSVERPDGSNFTLKIRSTKLEDSAMYFCASRELAGGYNEQFFGPGTRLTVL.

This clone was seen once. J is TRBJ2-7 and V is TRBV29-1, with TRBD1 matching 12 bases. After removal of 6 bases from V and 7 bases from J, the junction contained 10 bases not matched to a gene. In germline, CDR1 is SQVTM, CDR2 ANQGSEA. This CDR3 comprises 14 residues. CDR3 sequence: CSVEMGTGGREQYF. CDR3 sequence (DNA): TGCAGCGTCGAAATGGGGACAGGGGGCCGTGAGCAGTACTTC.

The chain joins TRBV27 to TRBJ1-1, with D possibly TRBD1 on 6 matching bases. Germline assignment: CDR1 MNHEY and CDR2 SMNVEV (reference sequence). Trimming left V 2 bases short and J 0 bases short, with 10 bases between. The CDR3 runs 15 residues. CDR3 amino acids: CASSLGPGVNTEAFF. In DNA, the CDR3 is TGTGCCAGCAGTTTAGGTCCAGGGGTGAACACTGAAGCTTTCTTT.

The chain combines TRBV27 with TRBJ2-1, with TRBD2 matching 10 bases. CDR3 length equals 15 residues. The germline gives CDR1 MNHEY, CDR2 SMNVEV (reference sequence). With 6 bases clipped from V and 3 bases from J, the junction kept 5 bases outside the gene matches. The CDR3 DNA reads as TGTGCCAGCAGGGGGGCTAGCGGGAGCTACAATGAGCAGTTCTTC. Protein sequence: CASRGASGSYNEQFF.

The V and J genes are TRBV15 and TRBJ1-1, with D possibly being TRBD1 (6 bases). This CDR3 has 14 residues. Trimming removed 3 bases at V and 3 bases at J, with 11 bases between. Germline CDR1 and CDR2: LNHNV and YYDKDF (reference sequence). CDR3 nucleotide sequence: TGTGCCACCAGCAGTGGAGGGGGAGACACTGAAGCTTTCTTT. It yields the protein CATSSGGGDTEAFF.

The V call is TRBV4-3, the J call TRBJ2-1; D is unclear. The CDR3 runs to 16 residues. The V gene's germline CDR1 is LGHNA and CDR2 YSLEER. Trimming shortened V by 0 bases and J by 0 bases, and 9 bases separated the two germline ends. As DNA, the CDR3 is TGCGCCAGCAGCCAAGAGGCCACGAGCTCCTACAATGAGCAGTTCTTC. This encodes CASSQEATSSYNEQFF.

V and J are TRBV5-1 and TRBJ1-1; D remains ambiguous. V was cut by 1 base and J by 5 bases, with 12 bases left in between. Germline V gives CDR1 SGHRS, CDR2 YFSETQ. The CDR3 totals 14 residues. CDR3 in amino acids: CASSLLSDATEAFF. The CDR3 nucleotides are TGCGCCAGCAGCTTGTTAAGTGATGCAACTGAAGCTTTCTTT.

In its sample, this clone was seen once. Written as DNA, the CDR3 is TGTGCCAGCAGCCCGGTTAGTTGGGGGCGCGAAAAACTGTTTTTT. This sequence encodes CASSPVSWGREKLFF. The chain joins TRBV7-9 to TRBJ1-4, with a possible D match to TRBD1 (6 bases). Germline lookup yields CDR1 SEHNR and CDR2 FQNEAQ (reference sequence). The V end lost 5 bases, the J end lost 8 bases, and 18 bases lay between the germline ends. The CDR3 consists of 15 residues.

The CDR3 loop is CASILDYGNEQFF. For the CDR3, the DNA is TGTGCCAGCATTCTAGACTACGGGAATGAGCAGTTCTTC. This sequence joins TRBV6-6 and TRBJ2-1; D is possibly TRBD2 (5 bases). The CDR3 consists of 13 residues. Deletions cut 7 bases from V and 7 bases from J, with 14 bases between. CDR1 and CDR2 (germline): MNHNY, SVGAGI (reference sequence).

The chain employs TRBV6-6 and TRBJ2-1; D gene ambiguous. Per germline, CDR1 MNHNY and CDR2 SVGAGI (reference sequence). V gave up 6 bases and J gave up 8 bases, with 17 bases separating them. The CDR3 runs 14 residues. The CDR3 here is CASSWTYTGDEQFF. CDR3 bases: TGTGCCAGCAGCTGGACGTACACCGGCGATGAGCAGTTCTTC.

The V and J genes are TRBV7-8 and TRBJ2-7; TRBD2 is a possible D gene (5 bases). Trimming removed 0 bases from V and 6 bases from J, with 15 bases in between. The CDR3 has 15 residues. Germline loops: CDR1 SGHVS, CDR2 FQNEAQ. CDR3 coding DNA: TGTGCCAGCAGCTTAGCGAGGCCGTCAGGAGGCGAGCAGTACTTC. This gives the protein CASSLARPSGGEQYF.

The chain carries TRBV7-9 and TRBJ1-2; 8 nucleotides line up with TRBD1. V shed 5 bases and J 7 bases; nucleotides not matched to a gene: 15. CDR3 length equals 16 residues. The V gene's germline CDR1 is SEHNR and CDR2 FQNEAQ (reference sequence). In DNA, the CDR3 is TGTGCCAGCAGCCGATCCATTGACAGGGGCTCATCTGGCTACACCTTC. Its translation is CASSRSIDRGSSGYTF.

With regard to this clone: This same CDR3 is encoded by further DNA sequences in the sample. V and J are TRBV13 and TRBJ2-5, with TRBD2 identical over 7 bases. The V segment lost 5 bases and the J segment 2 bases; nucleotides outside the gene matches: 2. The V gene's germline CDR1 is PRHDT and CDR2 FYEKMQ (reference sequence). This CDR3 contains 13 residues. The CDR3 loop reads CASSEGLQETQYF. DNA of the CDR3: TGTGCCAGCAGCGAGGGACTACAAGAGACCCAGTACTTC. Variable domain in full (rest from reference TRBV13 and TRBJ2-5): AAGVIQSPRHLIKEKRETATLKCYPIPRHDTVYWYQQGPGQDPQFLISFYEKMQSDKGSIPDRFSAQQFSDYHSELNMSSLELGDSALYFCASSEGLQETQYFGPGTRLLVL.

The rearrangement uses TRBV11-2 and TRBJ2-3; D unclear. Germline CDR1 reads SGHAT; CDR2 reads FQNNGV. The CDR3 has 14 amino acids. V lost 2 bases to trimming and J lost 1 base, with 7 bases between them. Here the CDR3 reads CASSLPRGTDTQYF. The CDR3 DNA reads TGTGCCAGCAGCTTACCCCGGGGCACAGATACGCAGTATTTT.

The J gene is TRBJ2-7, the V gene TRBV7-2; D possibly corresponds to TRBD1 (6 bases). The CDR3 has 16 residues. V was clipped by 1 base and J by 4 bases, with 17 bases between them. Germline lookup yields CDR1 SGHTA and CDR2 FQGNSA. The CDR3 loop is CASSLGWAGVGYEQYF. The CDR3 nucleotides read TGTGCCAGCAGCTTAGGGTGGGCAGGGGTAGGGTACGAGCAGTACTTC. Looking up the rest from reference TRBV7-2 and TRBJ2-7 gives the full variable domain: GAGVSQSPSNKVTEKGKDVELRCDPISGHTALYWYRQSLGQGLEFLIYFQGNSAPDKSGLPSDRFSAERTGGSVSTLTIQRTQQEDSAVYLCASSLGWAGVGYEQYFGPGTRLTVT.

The V call is TRBV5-4, the J call TRBJ2-7, with 13 bases aligning to TRBD2. After removal of 3 bases from V and 5 bases from J, the junction contained 5 bases not matched to a gene. Per germline, CDR1 SGHNT and CDR2 YYREEE (reference sequence). The CDR3 is 15 amino acids. CDR3 bases: TGTGCCAGCAGCTCAAGGACTAGCGGGAGTGACGAGCAGTACTTC. This codes for CASSSRTSGSDEQYF. Based on the CDR3 plus reference TRBV5-4 and TRBJ2-7, the full variable domain is ETGVTQSPTHLIKTRGQQVTLRCSSQSGHNTVSWYQQALGQGPQFIFQYYREEENGRGNFPPRFSGLQFPNYSSELNVNALELDDSALYLCASSSRTSGSDEQYFGPGTRLTVT.

A note on this clone: The sample contains more than one DNA sequence encoding this CDR3. This sequence joins TRBV5-6 and TRBJ2-7; no definite D call. CDR1 and CDR2 (germline): SGHDT, YYEEEE. The V end was cut by 0 bases, the J end by 6 bases, with 7 bases between. There are 12 residues in the CDR3. As DNA, the CDR3 is TGTGCCAGCAGCTTGGACGGCGGCGAGCAGTACTTC. Its translation: CASSLDGGEQYF.

The CDR3 is CASSIAWTGGNYGYTF. The CDR3, as DNA: TGTGCCAGTAGTATTGCCTGGACAGGGGGTAACTATGGCTACACCTTC. The genes are TRBV19 and TRBJ1-2, with TRBD1 matching 10 bases. CDR3 size: 16 residues. Germline V gene data show CDR1 as LNHDA and CDR2 as SQIVND (reference sequence). Trimming cost V 3 bases and J 1 base; bases outside gene matches: 5.

This clone has just one count. The chain couples TRBV4-3 to TRBJ2-7, with 8 bases aligning to TRBD2. The V gene end was trimmed by 5 bases and the J gene end by 7 bases; junction bases not matched to a gene: 16. CDR1 LGHNA and CDR2 YSLEER come from the germline V gene. The CDR3 is 16 amino acids. For the CDR3, the DNA is TGCGCCAGCAGCGGCGGGAGGTCGGCGCCCTACGTTGAGCAGTACTTC. This encodes CASSGGRSAPYVEQYF.

This chain links TRBV19 with TRBJ2-3, with unresolved D. Germline-derived CDR1 and CDR2 are LNHDA and SQIVND (reference sequence). V lost 3 bases, J lost 4 bases, and 11 bases lay in between. The CDR3 consists of 14 residues. This CDR3 is CASSIDVVPDTQYF. The DNA of the CDR3 is TGTGCCAGTAGTATTGATGTAGTTCCAGATACGCAGTATTTT.

This rearrangement joins TRBV27 to TRBJ2-1, with a weak D call TRBD1 (6 bases). Germline loops: CDR1 MNHEY, CDR2 SMNVEV (reference sequence). V was cut by 4 bases and J by 5 bases, with 12 bases left in between. The CDR3 is 14 residues long. CDR3: CASSSIDRNNEQFF. CDR3 bases: TGTGCCAGCAGTTCGATAGACAGGAACAATGAGCAGTTCTTC.

Comments on this clone: Other DNA sequences in this specimen translate into the identical CDR3. The chain combines TRBV28 with TRBJ1-1; perhaps TRBD1 as D (6 bases). Trimming removed 0 bases at V and 0 bases at J, with 8 bases between. Germline V gene sequence: CDR1 MDHEN, CDR2 SYDVKM. The CDR3 runs 15 residues. CDR3 bases: TGTGCCAGCAGTTTATGGACAGGTCTGAACACTGAAGCTTTCTTT. It yields the protein CASSLWTGLNTEAFF.